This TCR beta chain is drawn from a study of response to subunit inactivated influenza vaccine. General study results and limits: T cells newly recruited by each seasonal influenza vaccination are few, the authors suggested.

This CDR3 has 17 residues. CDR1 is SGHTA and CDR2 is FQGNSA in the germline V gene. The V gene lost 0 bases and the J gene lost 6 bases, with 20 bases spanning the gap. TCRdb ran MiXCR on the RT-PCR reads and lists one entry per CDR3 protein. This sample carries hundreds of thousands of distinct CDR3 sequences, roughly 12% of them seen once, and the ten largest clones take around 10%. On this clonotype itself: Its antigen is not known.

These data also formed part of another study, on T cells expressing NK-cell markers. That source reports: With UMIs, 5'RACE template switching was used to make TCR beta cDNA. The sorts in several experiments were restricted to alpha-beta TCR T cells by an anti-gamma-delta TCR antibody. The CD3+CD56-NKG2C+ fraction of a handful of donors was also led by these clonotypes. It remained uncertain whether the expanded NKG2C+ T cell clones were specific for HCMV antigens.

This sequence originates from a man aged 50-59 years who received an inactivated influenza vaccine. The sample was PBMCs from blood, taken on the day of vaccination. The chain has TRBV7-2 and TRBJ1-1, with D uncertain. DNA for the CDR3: TGTGCCAGCAGCTTAGCGCAAGGAACGGGGTCGTGGTCTGAAGCTTTCTTT. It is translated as CASSLAQGTGSWSEAFF.